The next 24 T cell receptor beta chains were all read from a single sample in a study of T cells in Graves' hyperthyroidism and ophthalmopathy. The TCR beta CDR3 regions underwent amplification using RNA transcripts as the source. Initially, a first-round RT-PCR of the TCR CDR3 employed the HTBI primer set. TCRdb analysed the multiplex PCR reads with MiXCR anew, one entry per CDR3 protein. The table lists 500,000 to 650,000 distinct CDR3 sequences, around 13% of them singletons, with 14% in the top ten. Material for sequencing was blood. Receptors originate from a woman in her thirties or forties with Graves' hyperthyroidism.

In this sample, this clonotype turned up many times. The CDR3 region is CSVEVGGAEQYF. CDR3 in DNA: TGCAGCGTTGAAGTAGGAGGGGCCGAGCAGTACTTC. The chain is built from TRBV29-1 and TRBJ2-7; a possible D gene is TRBD2 (6 bases). V was clipped by 1 base and J by 6 bases, with 10 bases between them. From germline, CDR1 is SQVTM and CDR2 ANQGSEA. This CDR3 spans 12 amino acids.

V and J are TRBV18 and TRBJ1-2; D is possibly TRBD1 (6 bases). Germline V lookup: CDR1 KGHSH, CDR2 LQKENI. V shed 4 bases and J shed 4 bases, with 22 bases lying between them. This CDR3 comprises 17 residues. The CDR3 here is CASSQQGQGELSYGYTF. As DNA, the CDR3 is TGTGCCAGCTCACAACAGGGCCAGGGAGAGTTATCCTATGGCTACACCTTC.

This clonotype occurred many times. The chain is built from TRBV27 and TRBJ2-1; D gene ambiguous. This CDR3 region has 14 residues. Germline CDR1 and CDR2: MNHEY and SMNVEV (reference sequence). Deletions cut 2 bases from V and 6 bases from J, with 11 bases between. The CDR3 DNA sequence: TGTGCCAGCAGTTTAAAGCGTCTCCCCAATGAGCAGTTCTTC. This gives the protein CASSLKRLPNEQFF.

The CDR3 protein is CASSPRGAGGYEQYF. The CDR3 DNA reads as TGTGCCAGCTCACCACGAGGAGCTGGAGGCTACGAGCAGTACTTC. The chain is built from TRBV18 and TRBJ2-7; weak D call: TRBD2 (5 bases). This CDR3 region has 15 residues. The V end lost 1 base, the J end lost 3 bases, and 13 bases lay between the germline ends. Germline values: CDR1 KGHSH, CDR2 LQKENI. The complete variable domain, with remaining parts taken from reference TRBV18 and TRBJ2-7, reads NAGVMQNPRHLVRRRGQEARLRCSPMKGHSHVYWYRQLPEEGLKFMVYLQKENIIDESGMPKERFSAEFPKEGPSILRIQQVVRGDSAAYFCASSPRGAGGYEQYFGPGTRLTVT.

In its sample, this clonotype was seen many times. This sequence joins TRBV20-1 and TRBJ2-6, with TRBD1 matching 8 bases. V gave up 5 bases and J gave up 2 bases; unmatched junction bases: 5. Germline CDR1 reads DFQATT; CDR2 reads SNEGSKA (reference sequence). The CDR3 sequence is 15 residues long. This CDR3 reads CSAARTGPGANVLTF. CDR3 coding DNA: TGCAGTGCTGCCCGGACAGGGCCTGGGGCCAACGTCCTGACTTTC.

This clonotype was counted many times. V gene TRBV3-1 combines with J gene TRBJ2-3; D not certain. Germline-derived CDR1 and CDR2 are LGHDT and YNNKEL (reference sequence). Trimming removed 0 bases at V and 8 bases at J, with 12 bases between. This CDR3 is built from 14 residues. CDR3 sequence reads: CASSQEGETGTQYF. The CDR3 bases are TGTGCCAGCAGCCAAGAAGGTGAAACGGGTACGCAGTATTTT.

The rearrangement links TRBV6-1 to TRBJ2-7; the D gene could be TRBD1 or TRBD2 (5 bases each). The CDR3 runs to 13 residues. Germline lookup yields CDR1 MNHNS and CDR2 SASEGT. V gave up 11 bases and J gave up 4 bases, with 18 bases separating them. The CDR3 coding sequence is TGTGCCGCACGGGGCGGGCACCCTTACGAGCAGTACTTC. Translated: CAARGGHPYEQYF.

This clonotype was found many times. The V gene is TRBV29-1, the J gene TRBJ1-1; D might be TRBD1 (5 bases). The CDR3 covers 14 residues. Germline V lookup: CDR1 SQVTM, CDR2 ANQGSEA. Deletions cut 7 bases from V and 1 base from J, with 16 bases between. CDR3 bases: TGCAGCGGCTCCCCGACAGTCCCGAACACTGAAGCTTTCTTT. This codes for CSGSPTVPNTEAFF. Full variable domain (missing parts from reference TRBV29-1 and TRBJ1-1): SAVISQKPSRDICQRGTSLTIQCQVDSQVTMMFWYRQQPGQSLTLIATANQGSEATYESGFVIDKFPISRPNLTFSTLTVSNMSPEDSSIYLCSGSPTVPNTEAFFGQGTRLTVV.

On this clonotype itself: This could be a read error, since a much larger clone is one nucleotide away. The genes are TRBV24-1 and TRBJ2-7; a possible D gene is TRBD1 (6 bases). This CDR3 is 14 amino acids long. Germline CDR1 and CDR2: KGHDR and SFDVKD. The V gene lost 3 bases and the J gene lost 0 bases, with 8 bases spanning the gap. The CDR3 loop is CATSDRDNSYEQYF. Here the CDR3 DNA reads TGTGCCACCAGTGATCGGGACAACTCCTACGAGCAGTACTTC.

The V gene is TRBV29-1, the J gene TRBJ1-4; D is unclear. The germline V gene has CDR1 SQVTM and CDR2 ANQGSEA. V was trimmed by 4 bases and J by 3 bases, leaving 6 bases between them. CDR3 length equals 12 residues. CDR3: CSVGTANEKLFF. CDR3 in DNA: TGCAGCGTTGGGACGGCTAATGAAAAACTGTTTTTT. Supplemented by reference TRBV29-1 and TRBJ1-4, the full variable domain reads SAVISQKPSRDICQRGTSLTIQCQVDSQVTMMFWYRQQPGQSLTLIATANQGSEATYESGFVIDKFPISRPNLTFSTLTVSNMSPEDSSIYLCSVGTANEKLFFGSGTQLSVL.

The V call is TRBV2, the J call TRBJ2-3; TRBD2 agrees at 8 bases. Germline trimming cut 7 bases from V and 2 bases from J; bases unmatched to any gene: 2. CDR3 length equals 13 residues. CDR1 SNHLY and CDR2 FYNNEI come from the germline V gene. The CDR3 DNA follows: TGTGCCAGCAAAGCGGGAGTCACAGATACGCAGTATTTT. It codes for CASKAGVTDTQYF.

This clonotype was counted many times. This chain joins TRBV11-2 and TRBJ1-1, with D hard to call. Germline assignment: CDR1 SGHAT and CDR2 FQNNGV. There are 15 residues in the CDR3. V was clipped by 0 bases and J by 4 bases, with 12 bases between them. The CDR3 DNA follows: TGTGCCAGCAGCTTAGATCCTGCAGCGGGCACTGAAGCTTTCTTT. Translating it yields CASSLDPAAGTEAFF. Variable domain in full (rest from reference TRBV11-2 and TRBJ1-1): EAGVAQSPRYKIIEKRQSVAFWCNPISGHATLYWYQQILGQGPKLLIQFQNNGVVDDSQLPKDRFSAERLKGVDSTLKIQPAKLEDSAVYLCASSLDPAAGTEAFFGQGTRLTVV.

This clonotype has ten or more counts. Compared with germline, one end of the junction differs, possibly owing to a read error. V is TRBV11-3 and J is TRBJ2-3, with TRBD2 matching 10 bases. CDR1 SGHNT and CDR2 YENEEA come from the germline V gene. The CDR3 is 16 residues long. The CDR3, as DNA: TGTGCCAACAGCCTCCGACTAGCGGGTAGCACAGATACGCAGTATTTT. This encodes CANSLRLAGSTDTQYF.

J is TRBJ2-3 and V is TRBV5-1, with 10 positions matching TRBD1. CDR1 is SGHRS, CDR2 YFSETQ, per germline. CDR3 length: 16 residues. Losses at the gene ends were 2 bases for V and 5 bases for J; bases not matched to a gene: 8. CDR3 nucleotides: TGCGCCAGCAGCTTAGTCCGGACAGGGGGTGGAGATACGCAGTATTTT. It translates to CASSLVRTGGGDTQYF.

Many counts were recorded for this clonotype. The chain uses TRBV7-2 and TRBJ2-7; TRBD1 matches 8 bases. This CDR3 comprises 15 residues. After removal of 8 bases from V and 7 bases from J, the junction contained 16 bases not matched to a gene. From germline, CDR1 is SGHTA and CDR2 FQGNSA. The CDR3 nucleotides are TGTGCCAGCTCACTTTCCGCAGGGGGCTTCAGGGAGCAGTACTTC. Amino acid sequence: CASSLSAGGFREQYF.

V and J are TRBV28 and TRBJ2-7; 12 bases agree with TRBD2. This CDR3 region has 17 residues. The J segment lost 3 bases and the V segment lost 0 bases, leaving 6 bases of the junction unmatched. Germline V gene sequence: CDR1 MDHEN, CDR2 SYDVKM. CDR3 in amino acids: CASSLWGTSGYNYEQYF. Here the CDR3 DNA reads TGTGCCAGCAGTTTATGGGGGACTAGCGGGTATAACTACGAGCAGTACTTC.

This clonotype has a handful of counts. The chain links TRBV6-1 to TRBJ2-1; D may be TRBD2 (7 bases). Looked up from germline, CDR1 is MNHNS and CDR2 is SASEGT. The V end lost 1 base, the J end lost 8 bases, and 9 bases lay between the germline ends. The CDR3 is 13 amino acids. CDR3 nucleotide sequence: TGTGCCAGCAGTGAAGTGGGGGGGCATGAGCAGTTCTTC. It is translated as CASSEVGGHEQFF.

The sample holds many counts of this clonotype. The chain combines TRBV6-1 with TRBJ2-6; TRBD2 agrees at 13 bases. The CDR3 is 19 amino acids. Germline V CDR1 and CDR2: MNHNS, SASEGT. The J segment lost 2 bases and the V segment lost 4 bases, leaving 8 bases of the junction unmatched. CDR3 in DNA: TGTGCCAGCAGTGGTTACTCGGGACTAGCGGGAACTGGGGCCAACGTCCTGACTTTC. Encoded protein: CASSGYSGLAGTGANVLTF.

Only a few counts were recorded for this clonotype. The V gene is TRBV5-1, the J gene TRBJ2-1, with 14 positions matching TRBD2. The V gene's germline CDR1 is SGHRS and CDR2 YFSETQ. CDR3 size: 18 residues. After removal of 4 bases from V and 5 bases from J, the junction contained 11 bases not matched to a gene. CDR3: CASSKGLAGVMADNEQFF. DNA of the CDR3: TGCGCCAGCAGCAAGGGACTAGCGGGAGTCATGGCGGACAATGAGCAGTTCTTC.

This clonotype was seen many times. V usage is TRBV6-1 and J usage is TRBJ1-5; the match to TRBD1 covers 7 bases. The CDR3 is 15 amino acids. J was trimmed by 6 bases and V by 4 bases; bases with no gene match: 9. The V gene's germline CDR1 is MNHNS and CDR2 SASEGT. Here the CDR3 reads CASSVEGATGQPQHF. DNA for the CDR3: TGTGCCAGCAGTGTTGAGGGGGCAACAGGTCAGCCCCAGCATTTT.

The chain recombines TRBV28 with TRBJ2-1; 12 bases match TRBD1. In germline, CDR1 is MDHEN, CDR2 SYDVKM. Trimming removed 6 bases from V and 7 bases from J; junction bases left unmatched: 7. The CDR3 totals 15 residues. The CDR3, as DNA: TGTGCCAGCAGCGGGACAGGGGGCGAAGGTAATGAGCAGTTCTTC. This encodes CASSGTGGEGNEQFF.

The V gene is TRBV10-2, the J gene TRBJ2-3; D ambiguous. The CDR3 has 14 residues. Germline values: CDR1 WSHSY, CDR2 SAAADI. The germline V and J ends were trimmed by 3 bases and 6 bases, with 13 bases remaining between them. The CDR3 here is CASSEPVISDTQYF. Here the CDR3 DNA reads TGCGCCAGCAGTGAACCGGTGATATCGGATACGCAGTATTTT.

The chain employs TRBV29-1 and TRBJ2-7; D unclear. CDR1 and CDR2 (germline): SQVTM, ANQGSEA. V was pared by 1 base and J by 1 base, with 8 bases between. The CDR3 contains 13 residues. The CDR3 loop reads CSVEVPSSYEQYF. In nucleotides, the CDR3 is TGCAGCGTTGAAGTACCGTCGTCCTACGAGCAGTACTTC.

V and J are TRBV10-3 and TRBJ2-2, with 8 bases fitting TRBD2. The CDR3 sequence is 14 residues long. With 10 bases clipped from V and 5 bases from J, the junction kept 9 bases outside the gene matches. Germline CDR1 and CDR2: ENHRY and SYGVKD. In nucleotides, the CDR3 is TGTGCCACCGGACTAGCACAAGGGACCGGGGAGCTGTTTTTT. This sequence encodes CATGLAQGTGELFF.